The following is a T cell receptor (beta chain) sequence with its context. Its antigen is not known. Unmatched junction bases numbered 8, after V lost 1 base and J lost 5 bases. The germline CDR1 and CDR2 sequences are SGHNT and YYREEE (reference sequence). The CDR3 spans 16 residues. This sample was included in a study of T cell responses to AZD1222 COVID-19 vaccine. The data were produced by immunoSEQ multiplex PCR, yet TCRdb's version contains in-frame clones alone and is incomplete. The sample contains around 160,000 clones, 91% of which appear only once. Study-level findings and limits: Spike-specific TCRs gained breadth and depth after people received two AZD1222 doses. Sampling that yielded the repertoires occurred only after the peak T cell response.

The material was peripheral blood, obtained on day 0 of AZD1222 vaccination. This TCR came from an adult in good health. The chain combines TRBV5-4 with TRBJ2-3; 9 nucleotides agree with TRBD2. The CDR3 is CASSLYLAGVGDTQYF. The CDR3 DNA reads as TGTGCCAGCAGCTTGTACTTAGCGGGGGTGGGAGATACGCAGTATTTT.